The following is a TCR beta chain sequence with its context. Its cognate antigen is unknown. The data derive from a study of OX40 agonist ivuxolimab in advanced cancers. Germline assignment: CDR1 MGHRA and CDR2 YSYEKL. This CDR3 contains 15 residues. The trim removed 4 bases at V and 6 bases at J, leaving 5 bases unmatched. Overall study findings and caveats: There was clonal expansion of CD4+ and CD8+ blood T cells by week 6 at 0.1 to 3.0 mg/kg. Partial responders dosed at 0.1-3.0 mg/kg displayed clonal expansion ranking among the lowest. The investigators did not determine what antigen specificity the expanded peripheral T cells had. Low normalized clonal expansion also occurred in some nonresponding patients.

Sequencing was performed with immunoSEQ multiplex PCR; in TCRdb, only in-frame clones are kept and a portion is missing. The sample has fewer than 80,000 clones, around 90% seen once. The input for sequencing was CD4+ or CD8+ T cells sorted from blood, taken in a trial of the OX40 agonist ivuxolimab. The TCR sequence derives from an adult with an advanced solid tumor such as melanoma, head and neck, liver or kidney cancer. The V call is TRBV4-1, the J call TRBJ2-3, with 12 bases fitting TRBD1. CDR3 in amino acids: CASSPGTGGWDTQYF. As DNA, the CDR3 is TGCGCCAGCAGCCCCGGGACAGGGGGCTGGGATACGCAGTATTTT.